This T cell receptor beta chain was obtained from a study of blood T cell repertoires in COVID-19. Whole-study context: From the United States, Italy and Spain came samples of acute and convalescent COVID-19. Sources were T cells, B-cell-depleted T cells, or PBMCs; the material itself was cDNA or gDNA.

Cohort 3 recovery required two negative PCRs, clearance, or symptom resolution. Produced via immunoSEQ multiplex PCR; TCRdb's table is partial and in-frame only. The table shows over 250,000 clones, with about 85% occurring only once. There are 14 residues in the CDR3. Germline CDR1 reads SGHDN; CDR2 reads FVKESK. Trimming at V came to 4 bases and at J to 6 bases, leaving 9 bases not matched to a gene. Material for sequencing was PBMCs or T cells enriched from blood (not recorded which). The clonotype was recovered from a woman aged 45 to 65 who had recovered from COVID-19. The chain couples TRBV14 to TRBJ2-7, with 7 bases that match TRBD2. CDR3 region: CASSREGKTGEQYF. The CDR3 region has the DNA TGTGCCAGCAGCCGGGAGGGGAAAACGGGCGAGCAGTACTTC.